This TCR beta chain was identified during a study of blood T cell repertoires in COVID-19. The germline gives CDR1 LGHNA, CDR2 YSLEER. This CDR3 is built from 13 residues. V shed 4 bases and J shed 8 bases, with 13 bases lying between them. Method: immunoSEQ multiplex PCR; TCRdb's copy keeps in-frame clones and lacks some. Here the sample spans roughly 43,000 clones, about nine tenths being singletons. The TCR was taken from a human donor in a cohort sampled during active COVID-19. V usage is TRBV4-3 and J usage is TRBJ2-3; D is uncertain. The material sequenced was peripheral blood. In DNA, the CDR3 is TGCGCCAGCAGCCGGAGTCGAGATACTACGCAGTATTTT. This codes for CASSRSRDTTQYF.